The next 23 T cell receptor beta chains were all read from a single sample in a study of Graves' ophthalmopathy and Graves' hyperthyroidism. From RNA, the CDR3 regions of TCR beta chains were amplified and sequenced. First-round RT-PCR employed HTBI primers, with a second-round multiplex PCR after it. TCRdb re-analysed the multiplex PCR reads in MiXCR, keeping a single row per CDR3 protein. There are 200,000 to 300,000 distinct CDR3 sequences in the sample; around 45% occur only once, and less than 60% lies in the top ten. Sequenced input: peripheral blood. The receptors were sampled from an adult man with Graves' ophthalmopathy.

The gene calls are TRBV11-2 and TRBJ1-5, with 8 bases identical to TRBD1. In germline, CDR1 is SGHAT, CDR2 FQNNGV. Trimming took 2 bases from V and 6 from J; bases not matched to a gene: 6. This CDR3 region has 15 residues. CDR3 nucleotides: TGTGCCAGCAGCTTATTTCAGGGGGCAGGTCAGCCCCAGCATTTT. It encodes CASSLFQGAGQPQHF.

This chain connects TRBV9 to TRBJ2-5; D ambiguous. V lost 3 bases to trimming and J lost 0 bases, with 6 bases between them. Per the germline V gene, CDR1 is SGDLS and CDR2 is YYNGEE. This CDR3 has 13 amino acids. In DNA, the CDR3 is TGTGCCAGCAGCGCCCCGTACCAAGAGACCCAGTACTTC. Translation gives CASSAPYQETQYF.

CDR3 loop: CASRGQGDGYTF. The CDR3 bases are TGTGCCAGCAGAGGACAGGGGGATGGCTACACCTTC. The V call is TRBV2, the J call TRBJ1-2; 10 nucleotides agree with TRBD1. Trimming removed 6 bases from V and 6 bases from J; junction bases left unmatched: 1. The CDR3 consists of 12 residues. From germline, CDR1 is SNHLY and CDR2 FYNNEI. The full variable domain, its missing parts supplied by reference TRBV2 and TRBJ1-2, is EPEVTQTPSHQVTQMGQEVILRCVPISNHLYFYWYRQILGQKVEFLVSFYNNEISEKSEIFDDQFSVERPDGSNFTLKIRSTKLEDSAMYFCASRGQGDGYTFGSGTRLTVV.

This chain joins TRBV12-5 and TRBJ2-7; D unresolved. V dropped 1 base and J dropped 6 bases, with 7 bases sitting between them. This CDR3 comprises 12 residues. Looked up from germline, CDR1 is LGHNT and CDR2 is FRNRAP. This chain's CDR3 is CASGLDVSEQYF. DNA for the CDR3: TGTGCTAGTGGTTTGGACGTCAGCGAGCAGTACTTC.

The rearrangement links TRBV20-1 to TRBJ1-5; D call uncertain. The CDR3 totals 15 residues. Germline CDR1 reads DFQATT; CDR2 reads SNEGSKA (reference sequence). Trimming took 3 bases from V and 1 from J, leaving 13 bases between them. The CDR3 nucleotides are TGCAGTGCTAGTGGGCGGGGAGGAAGCAATCAGCCCCAGCATTTT. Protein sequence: CSASGRGGSNQPQHF.

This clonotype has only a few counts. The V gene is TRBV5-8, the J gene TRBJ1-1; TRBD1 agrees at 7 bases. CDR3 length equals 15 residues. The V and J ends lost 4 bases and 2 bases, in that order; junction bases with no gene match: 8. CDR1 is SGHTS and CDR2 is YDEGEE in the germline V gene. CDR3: CASSPAGQTNTEAFF. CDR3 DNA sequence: TGTGCCAGCAGCCCTGCGGGACAGACTAACACTGAAGCTTTCTTT.

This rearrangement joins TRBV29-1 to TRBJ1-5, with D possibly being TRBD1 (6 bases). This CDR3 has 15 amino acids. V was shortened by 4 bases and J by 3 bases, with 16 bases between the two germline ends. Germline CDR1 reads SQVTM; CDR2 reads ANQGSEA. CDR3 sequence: CSVALSGQINQPQHF. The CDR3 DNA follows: TGCAGCGTTGCCTTGTCCGGACAGATCAATCAGCCCCAGCATTTT.

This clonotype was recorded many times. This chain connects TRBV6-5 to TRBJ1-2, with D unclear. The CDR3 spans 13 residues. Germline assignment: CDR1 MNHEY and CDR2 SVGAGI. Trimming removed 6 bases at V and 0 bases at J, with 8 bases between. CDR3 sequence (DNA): TGTGCCAGCAGCTCCACAGCTAACTATGGCTACACCTTC. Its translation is CASSSTANYGYTF.

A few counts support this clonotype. The CDR3 here is CASSVQSGSGDSPLHF. The CDR3 bases are TGTGCCAGCAGCGTACAGTCGGGGAGTGGGGATTCACCCCTCCACTTT. This chain links TRBV7-2 with TRBJ1-6, with D hard to call. In germline, CDR1 is SGHTA, CDR2 FQGNSA. The CDR3 extends over 16 amino acids. V was pared by 5 bases and J by 8 bases, with 19 bases between.

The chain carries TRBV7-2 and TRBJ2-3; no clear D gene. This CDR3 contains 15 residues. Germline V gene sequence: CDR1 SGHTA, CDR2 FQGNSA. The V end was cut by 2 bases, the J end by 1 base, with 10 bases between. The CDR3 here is CASSLSPSRTDTQYF. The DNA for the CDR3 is TGTGCCAGCAGCTTAAGCCCCAGTCGCACAGATACGCAGTATTTT.

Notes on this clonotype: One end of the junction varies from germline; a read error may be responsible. Here the CDR3 DNA reads TGTGCCAGCAATTTAATTGGCCGTCGCAATCAGCCCCAGCATTTT. Translating gives CASNLIGRRNQPQHF. J is TRBJ1-5 and V is TRBV12-3 or TRBV12-4; D is unclear. This CDR3 is 15 amino acids long.

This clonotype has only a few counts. CDR3 protein: CASSLVDLRLAGGRQETQYF. Here the CDR3 DNA reads TGTGCCAGCAGCTTAGTAGATTTACGACTAGCGGGGGGGCGACAAGAGACCCAGTACTTC. The chain combines TRBV7-2 with TRBJ2-5, with 14 bases that match TRBD2. CDR1 and CDR2 from the germline V gene are SGHTA and FQGNSA. V was pared by 1 base and J by 2 bases, with 12 bases of the junction left unmatched. This CDR3 has 20 residues.

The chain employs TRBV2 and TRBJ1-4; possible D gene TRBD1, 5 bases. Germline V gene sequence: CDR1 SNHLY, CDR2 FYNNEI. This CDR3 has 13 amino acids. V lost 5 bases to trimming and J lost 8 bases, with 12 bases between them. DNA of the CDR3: TGTGCCAGCAGTCCCTGGGACGGAGAAAAACTGTTTTTT. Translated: CASSPWDGEKLFF.

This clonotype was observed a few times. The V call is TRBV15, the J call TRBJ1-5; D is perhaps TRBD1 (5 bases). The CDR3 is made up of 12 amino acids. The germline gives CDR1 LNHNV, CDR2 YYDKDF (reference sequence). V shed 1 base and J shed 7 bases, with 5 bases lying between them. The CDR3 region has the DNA TGTGCCACCAGCAGAGGGGACCAGCCCCAGCATTTT. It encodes CATSRGDQPQHF.

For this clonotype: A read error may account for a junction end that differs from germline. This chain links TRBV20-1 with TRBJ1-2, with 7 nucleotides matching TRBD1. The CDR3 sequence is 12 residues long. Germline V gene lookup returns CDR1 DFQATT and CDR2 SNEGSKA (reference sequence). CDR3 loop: CSASTDRPSVAF. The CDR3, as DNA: TGCAGTGCTAGTACGGACAGGCCCTCGGTAGCCTTC.

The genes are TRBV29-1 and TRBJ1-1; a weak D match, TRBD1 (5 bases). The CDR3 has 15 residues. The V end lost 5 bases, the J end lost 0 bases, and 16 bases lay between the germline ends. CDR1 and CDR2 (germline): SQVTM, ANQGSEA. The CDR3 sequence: CSVMSWGRVNTEAFF. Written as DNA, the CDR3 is TGCAGCGTTATGTCGTGGGGGAGGGTGAACACTGAAGCTTTCTTT.

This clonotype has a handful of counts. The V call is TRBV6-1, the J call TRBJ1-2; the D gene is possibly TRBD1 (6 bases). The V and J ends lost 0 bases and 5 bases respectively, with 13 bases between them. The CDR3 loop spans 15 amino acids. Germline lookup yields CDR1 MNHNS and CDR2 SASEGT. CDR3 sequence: CASSEAPQGRYGYTF. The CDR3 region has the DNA TGTGCCAGCAGTGAAGCACCACAGGGCCGGTATGGCTACACCTTC.

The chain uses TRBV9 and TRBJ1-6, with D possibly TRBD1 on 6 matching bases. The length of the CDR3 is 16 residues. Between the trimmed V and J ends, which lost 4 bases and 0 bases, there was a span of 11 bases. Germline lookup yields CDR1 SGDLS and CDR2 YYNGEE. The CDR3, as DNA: TGTGCCAGCAGCCAAGGGGGTGTCTCCTATAATTCACCCCTCCACTTT. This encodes CASSQGGVSYNSPLHF.

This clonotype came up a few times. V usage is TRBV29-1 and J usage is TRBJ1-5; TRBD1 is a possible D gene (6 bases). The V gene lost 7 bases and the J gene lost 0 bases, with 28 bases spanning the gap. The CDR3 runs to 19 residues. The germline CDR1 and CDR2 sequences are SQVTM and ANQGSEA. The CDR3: CSAPPLFGTNHNSNQPQHF. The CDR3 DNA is TGCAGCGCCCCACCCCTCTTCGGGACAAACCATAATAGCAATCAGCCCCAGCATTTT.

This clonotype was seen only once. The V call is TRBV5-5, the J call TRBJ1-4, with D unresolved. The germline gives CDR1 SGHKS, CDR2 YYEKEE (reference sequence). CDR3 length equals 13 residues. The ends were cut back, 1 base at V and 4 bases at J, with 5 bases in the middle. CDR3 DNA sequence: TGTGCCAGCAGCTTGTGGGGTAATGAAAAACTGTTTTTT. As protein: CASSLWGNEKLFF.

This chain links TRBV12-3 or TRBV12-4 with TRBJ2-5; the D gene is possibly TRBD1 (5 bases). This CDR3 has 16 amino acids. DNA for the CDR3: TGTGCTAGTGGTGGCCCCCAGGGTGGCCAAGGGGAGACCCAGTACTTC. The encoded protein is CASGGPQGGQGETQYF.

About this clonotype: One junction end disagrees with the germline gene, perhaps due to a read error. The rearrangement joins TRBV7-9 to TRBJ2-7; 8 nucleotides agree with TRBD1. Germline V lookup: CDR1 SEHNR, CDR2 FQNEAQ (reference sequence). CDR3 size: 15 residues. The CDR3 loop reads CASSQLRTGRYEQYF. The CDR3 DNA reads TGCGCCAGCAGCCAACTGAGGACAGGGAGGTACGAGCAGTACTTC.

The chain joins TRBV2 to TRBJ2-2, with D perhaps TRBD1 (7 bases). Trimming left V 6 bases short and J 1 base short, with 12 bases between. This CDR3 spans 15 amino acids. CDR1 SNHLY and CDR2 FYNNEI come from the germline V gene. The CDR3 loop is CASRAGQWNTGELFF. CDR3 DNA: TGTGCCAGCAGGGCGGGACAGTGGAACACCGGGGAGCTGTTTTTT. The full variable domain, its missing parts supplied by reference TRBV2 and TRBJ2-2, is EPEVTQTPSHQVTQMGQEVILRCVPISNHLYFYWYRQILGQKVEFLVSFYNNEISEKSEIFDDQFSVERPDGSNFTLKIRSTKLEDSAMYFCASRAGQWNTGELFFGEGSRLTVL.